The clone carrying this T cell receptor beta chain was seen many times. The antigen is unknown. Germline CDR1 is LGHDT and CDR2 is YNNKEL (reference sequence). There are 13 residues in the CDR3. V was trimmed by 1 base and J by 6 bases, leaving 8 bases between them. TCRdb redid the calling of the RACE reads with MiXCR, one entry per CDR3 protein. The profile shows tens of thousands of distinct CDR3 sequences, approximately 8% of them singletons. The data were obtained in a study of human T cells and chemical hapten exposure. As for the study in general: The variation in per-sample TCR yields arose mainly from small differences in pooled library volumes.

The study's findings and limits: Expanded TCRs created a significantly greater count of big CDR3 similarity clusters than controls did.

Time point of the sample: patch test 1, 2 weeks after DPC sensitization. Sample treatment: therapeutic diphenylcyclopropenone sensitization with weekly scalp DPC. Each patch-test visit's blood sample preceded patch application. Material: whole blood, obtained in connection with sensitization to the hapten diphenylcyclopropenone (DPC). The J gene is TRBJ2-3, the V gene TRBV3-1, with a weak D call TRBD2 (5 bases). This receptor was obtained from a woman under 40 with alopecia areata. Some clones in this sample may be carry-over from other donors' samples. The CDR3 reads CASSQVGGDTQYF. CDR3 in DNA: TGTGCCAGCAGCCAAGTCGGCGGGGATACGCAGTATTTT.